These 10 T cell receptor beta chains were sequenced from one sample in a study of T cells in Graves' hyperthyroidism and ophthalmopathy. The source material, RNA transcripts, was used to amplify TCR beta CDR3 regions. The HTBI primer set served for first-round RT-PCR of the TCR CDR3. Using its own MiXCR run on the multiplex PCR reads, TCRdb lists one record per CDR3 protein. This sample has 750,000 to 950,000 distinct CDR3 sequences, with around 39% found just once. The specimen sequenced was blood. These receptors were taken from a man between 18 and 29 years old with Graves' hyperthyroidism.

This clonotype was recorded a few times. The rearrangement uses TRBV12-3 or TRBV12-4 and TRBJ2-2; D may be TRBD1 or TRBD2 (5 bases each). Between the trimmed V and J ends, which lost 5 bases and 1 base, there was a span of 11 bases. The CDR3 runs 15 residues. In DNA, the CDR3 is TGTGCCAGCAGTGCCGGGACGGTGAACACCGGGGAGCTGTTTTTT. Its protein is CASSAGTVNTGELFF.

The table lists this clonotype with a few counts. The genes are TRBV7-8 and TRBJ2-5; a possible D gene is TRBD2 (5 bases). The V and J ends lost 0 bases and 1 base respectively, with 21 bases between them. From germline, CDR1 is SGHVS and CDR2 FQNEAQ. The CDR3 totals 19 residues. The CDR3 sequence: CASSLALISGVRLQETQYF. The DNA for the CDR3 is TGTGCCAGCAGCTTAGCGCTAATCAGCGGAGTCAGGCTCCAAGAGACCCAGTACTTC.

The chain couples TRBV7-8 to TRBJ2-5, with 9 bases that match TRBD2. Germline loops: CDR1 SGHVS, CDR2 FQNEAQ. Trimming cost V 1 base and J 5 bases; bases outside gene matches: 5. This CDR3 comprises 15 residues. Here the CDR3 reads CASSLVELAGETQYF. The CDR3 bases are TGTGCCAGCAGCTTAGTCGAGCTAGCGGGGGAGACCCAGTACTTC. Full variable domain (outside the CDR3, taken from reference TRBV7-8 and TRBJ2-5): GAGVSQSPRYKVAKRGQDVALRCDPISGHVSLFWYQQALGQGPEFLTYFQNEAQLDKSGLPSDRFFAERPEGSVSTLKIQRTQQEDSAVYLCASSLVELAGETQYFGPGTRLLVL.

This clonotype was seen ten or more times. This chain links TRBV20-1 with TRBJ2-7; TRBD1 aligns across 12 bases. The CDR3 is 15 amino acids. J lost 3 bases, V lost 0 bases, and 3 bases had no gene match. Germline CDR1 is DFQATT and CDR2 is SNEGSKA (reference sequence). CDR3 amino acids: CSARDRDRGLYEQYF. The CDR3 bases are TGCAGTGCTAGAGATCGGGACAGGGGGCTCTACGAGCAGTACTTC.

The rearrangement joins TRBV9 to TRBJ2-5, with 7 nucleotides matching TRBD1. CDR1 is SGDLS and CDR2 is YYNGEE in the germline V gene. V shed 3 bases and J 2 bases; nucleotides not matched to a gene: 10. The CDR3 runs to 16 residues. The DNA of the CDR3 is TGTGCCAGCAGCGCCCGGGACAGCTATCTTCAAGAGACCCAGTACTTC. Its protein is CASSARDSYLQETQYF. The entire variable domain, with the rest obtained from reference TRBV9 and TRBJ2-5, is as follows: DSGVTQTPKHLITATGQRVTLRCSPRSGDLSVYWYQQSLDQGLQFLIQYYNGEERAKGNILERFSAQQFPDLHSELNLSSLELGDSALYFCASSARDSYLQETQYFGPGTRLLVL.

Regarding this clonotype: The CDR3 ends on some other residue instead of the conserved phenylalanine or tryptophan, so this is likely a read error. Because the CDR3's place on the DNA is in doubt, the DNA is left out and the CDR3 is given as listed by TCRdb. The chain combines TRBV13 with TRBJ1-1. Germline V gene lookup returns CDR1 PRHDT and CDR2 FYEKMQ (reference sequence). The CDR3 spans 10 residues, counting both ends. The CDR3 region is CASSLGTAFY.

This clonotype was recorded many times. CDR3 sequence (DNA): TGTGCCAGCACTAGGGGCTATAATTCACCCCTCCACTTT. Protein product: CASTRGYNSPLHF. The chain is built from TRBV2 and TRBJ1-6; D perhaps matches TRBD1 (5 bases). Trimming pared 7 bases from V and 3 bases from J, leaving 7 bases between. Germline loops: CDR1 SNHLY, CDR2 FYNNEI. This CDR3 has 13 residues.

On this clonotype itself: The conserved phenylalanine or tryptophan normally closing the CDR3 is absent here, so this likely arose from a read error. This chain links TRBV5-5 with TRBJ1-5, with D unresolved. The V gene's germline CDR1 is SGHKS and CDR2 YYEKEE (reference sequence). This CDR3 spans 16 amino acids. V lost 0 bases, J lost 0 bases, and 10 bases lay in between. CDR3 protein: CASSLGVDLSNQPQHL. The CDR3, as DNA: TGTGCCAGCAGCTTGGGAGTAGACCTTAGCAATCAGCCCCAGCATCTT.

The chain is built from TRBV7-9 and TRBJ2-7; 11 positions match TRBD2. In germline, CDR1 is SEHNR, CDR2 FQNEAQ (reference sequence). The CDR3 covers 15 residues. The V gene end was trimmed by 2 bases and the J gene end by 6 bases; junction bases not matched to a gene: 6. The CDR3 loop reads CASSLNSGRALEQYF. The DNA for the CDR3 is TGTGCCAGCAGCTTAAATAGCGGGAGGGCCCTCGAGCAGTACTTC.

The rearrangement links TRBV29-1 to TRBJ1-1, with D possibly being TRBD1 (6 bases). Germline-derived CDR1 and CDR2 are SQVTM and ANQGSEA. The V and J ends lost 4 bases and 2 bases respectively, with 14 bases between them. This CDR3 contains 14 residues. CDR3 bases: TGCAGCGTTGCCGCCGGGACACCCAACACTGAAGCTTTCTTT. Protein: CSVAAGTPNTEAFF.